A selection of T cell receptor beta chains follows, all from one sample in a study of Ad26.COV2.S vaccination and SARS-CoV-2 variants. Data came from immunoSEQ multiplex PCR; TCRdb stores just in-frame clones and leaves some out. The data hold 510,000 or so clones, with roughly nine tenths observed a single time. The source material was peripheral blood, sampled in a trial of Ad26.COV2.S vaccine versus placebo. The receptors were sampled from a person aged 18 to 65 who received the Ad26.COV2.S COVID-19 vaccine or a placebo. The CDR3 runs from the conserved cysteine through the conserved F or W. The order of the fields is CDR3 DNA, CDR3 protein, clone size, J gene, D gene, V gene. D genes are given only for firm matches. The size field is filled for only some rows; it gives once, few, many or a size class.

CDR3nt: TGTGCCAGCAGCCGAGGCGCGGACACCATATATTTT
CDR3aa: CASSRGADTIYF
abundance: -
j_gene: TRBJ1-3
d_gene: -
v_gene: TRBV5-4

CDR3nt: TGTGCCAGCAGGGTGGGACAGGCCCGAGTGAATGAGCAGTTCTTC
CDR3aa: CASRVGQARVNEQFF
abundance: -
j_gene: TRBJ2-1
d_gene: TRBD1
v_gene: TRBV28

CDR3nt: TGTGCCAGCAGTGAACGGTCGGGAAGGGGTCCCTACGAGCAGTACTTC
CDR3aa: CASSERSGRGPYEQYF
abundance: medium-sized
j_gene: TRBJ2-7
d_gene: -
v_gene: TRBV6-1

CDR3nt: TGTGCCAGCAGTCCCGGGACAGGGGGAATCTTCCTTAATTCACCCCTCCACTTT
CDR3aa: CASSPGTGGIFLNSPLHF
abundance: once
j_gene: TRBJ1-6
d_gene: TRBD1
v_gene: TRBV28

CDR3nt: TGTGCCAGCAGTTATGGGGCCAGGGGGGTTCGCTTCATGAACACTGAAGCTTTCTTT
CDR3aa: CASSYGARGVRFMNTEAFF
abundance: -
j_gene: TRBJ1-1
d_gene: TRBD1
v_gene: TRBV27

CDR3nt: TGCGCCAGCAGCCAGGCCGGGACTAGCGCCTACAATGAGCAGTTCTTC
CDR3aa: CASSQAGTSAYNEQFF
abundance: -
j_gene: TRBJ2-1
d_gene: TRBD2
v_gene: TRBV4-3

CDR3nt: TGTGCCAGCAGCGATGGGGACGCGACCACAGATACGCAGTATTTT
CDR3aa: CASSDGDATTDTQYF
abundance: -
j_gene: TRBJ2-3
d_gene: -
v_gene: TRBV21-1

CDR3nt: TGTGCCAGCAGCGAGGGCAGGGTCTCTGGAAACACCATATATTTT
CDR3aa: CASSEGRVSGNTIYF
abundance: -
j_gene: TRBJ1-3
d_gene: -
v_gene: TRBV2

CDR3nt: TGTGCCAGCAGCTTGGACAGGGGTCAGCCCCAGCATTTT
CDR3aa: CASSLDRGQPQHF
abundance: -
j_gene: TRBJ1-5
d_gene: TRBD1
v_gene: TRBV5-4

CDR3nt: TGTGCCAGCAGCTTAATTCCCTACGAGCAGTACTTC
CDR3aa: CASSLIPYEQYF
abundance: -
j_gene: TRBJ2-7
d_gene: -
v_gene: TRBV7-2

CDR3nt: TGTGCCAGCAGCTTATCGGGGGGCGCGGGCTACACCTTC
CDR3aa: CASSLSGGAGYTF
abundance: -
j_gene: TRBJ1-2
d_gene: -
v_gene: TRBV7-9

CDR3nt: TGTGCCAGCAGTTTATCGGGACAGCCAGAGCAGTACTTC
CDR3aa: CASSLSGQPEQYF
abundance: -
j_gene: TRBJ2-7
d_gene: TRBD1
v_gene: TRBV27

CDR3nt: TGTGCCAGCAGTCCTCGAACAGCTCAGAATCAGCCCCAGCATTTT
CDR3aa: CASSPRTAQNQPQHF
abundance: -
j_gene: TRBJ1-5
d_gene: -
v_gene: TRBV27

CDR3nt: TGCAGCGTTGCGGGCAGCAATCAGCCCCAGCATTTT
CDR3aa: CSVAGSNQPQHF
abundance: -
j_gene: TRBJ1-5
d_gene: -
v_gene: TRBV29-1

CDR3nt: TGTGCCAGCAGCTTACTTCGGACAGGGGGCTACGAGCAGTACTTC
CDR3aa: CASSLLRTGGYEQYF
abundance: -
j_gene: TRBJ2-7
d_gene: TRBD1
v_gene: TRBV7-9

CDR3nt: TGTGCCAGCAGCCAAGTTGAGGGAGGGTTTATTCATGAGCAGTTCTTC
CDR3aa: CASSQVEGGFIHEQFF
abundance: -
j_gene: TRBJ2-1
d_gene: TRBD2
v_gene: TRBV3-1/TRBV3-2

CDR3nt: TGTGCCAGCAGCCTTCCCGGCGCCCCAGCTTTCTTT
CDR3aa: CASSLPGAPAFF
abundance: -
j_gene: TRBJ1-1
d_gene: -
v_gene: TRBV3-1/TRBV3-2

CDR3nt: TGCGCCAGCAGCCAAAGGGGTCCTGGACAGGGAAATCAGCCCCAGCATTTT
CDR3aa: CASSQRGPGQGNQPQHF
abundance: -
j_gene: TRBJ1-5
d_gene: TRBD1
v_gene: TRBV4-3

CDR3nt: TGTGCCTGGGGGACAGACCAACTTGGTGGAGCTTTCTTT
CDR3aa: CAWGTDQLGGAFF
abundance: few
j_gene: TRBJ1-1
d_gene: TRBD1
v_gene: TRBV30

CDR3nt: TGTGCCACCAGCAGAGATCTTCTGGGACTCGGCGGTGGAAACACCATATATTTT
CDR3aa: CATSRDLLGLGGGNTIYF
abundance: -
j_gene: TRBJ1-3
d_gene: -
v_gene: TRBV15

CDR3nt: TGTGCCAGCAGTCTGGGGGTGATTCGGCTGAACACCGGGGAGCTGTTTTTT
CDR3aa: CASSLGVIRLNTGELFF
abundance: -
j_gene: TRBJ2-2
d_gene: -
v_gene: TRBV28

CDR3nt: TGCAGCGTTGGGTTGGGGGGACCCACTGAAGCTTTCTTT
CDR3aa: CSVGLGGPTEAFF
abundance: -
j_gene: TRBJ1-1
d_gene: -
v_gene: TRBV29-1

CDR3nt: -
CDR3aa: CASRLFGSGNREQNTEAFF
abundance: -
j_gene: TRBJ1-1
d_gene: -
v_gene: TRBV12-2

CDR3nt: TGTGCCAGCACCGGGACAGGGGGCTACGAGCAGTACTTC
CDR3aa: CASTGTGGYEQYF
abundance: -
j_gene: TRBJ2-7
d_gene: TRBD1
v_gene: TRBV28

CDR3nt: TGCAGTGCTAGTGCAGGGAGTGGATCCTATAATTCACCCCTCCACTTT
CDR3aa: CSASAGSGSYNSPLHF
abundance: -
j_gene: TRBJ1-6
d_gene: -
v_gene: TRBV20-1

CDR3nt: TGTGCCAGCAGTTCGGGACAGGGGGCCTCAGAGACCCAGTACTTC
CDR3aa: CASSSGQGASETQYF
abundance: -
j_gene: TRBJ2-5
d_gene: TRBD1
v_gene: TRBV5-6

CDR3nt: TGTGCCAGCAGCGTAGCTACGGGACAGCTTGGAAACACCATATATTTT
CDR3aa: CASSVATGQLGNTIYF
abundance: -
j_gene: TRBJ1-3
d_gene: TRBD1
v_gene: TRBV9

CDR3nt: TGTGCCAGCACCATAGGGGGACAGGTTTCAACCGGGGAGCTGTTTTTT
CDR3aa: CASTIGGQVSTGELFF
abundance: -
j_gene: TRBJ2-2
d_gene: TRBD1
v_gene: TRBV28

CDR3nt: TGTGCCAGCAGTAGGGAAAAGTTCACTGAAGCTTTCTTT
CDR3aa: CASSREKFTEAFF
abundance: -
j_gene: TRBJ1-1
d_gene: -
v_gene: TRBV7-3

CDR3nt: TGCGCCAGCAGAAAGGACAGGGGGAACACTGAAGCTTTCTTT
CDR3aa: CASRKDRGNTEAFF
abundance: -
j_gene: TRBJ1-1
d_gene: TRBD1
v_gene: TRBV5-1

CDR3nt: TGTGCCAGTAGCCACTATGAAAAAATGGAAGCTTTCTTT
CDR3aa: CASSHYEKMEAFF
abundance: -
j_gene: TRBJ1-1
d_gene: -
v_gene: TRBV19

CDR3nt: TGTGCCAGCAGGCCTAGTGAAAACGCCTACGAGCAGTACTTC
CDR3aa: CASRPSENAYEQYF
abundance: -
j_gene: TRBJ2-7
d_gene: -
v_gene: TRBV6-6

CDR3nt: TGTGCCAGCAGCGCGACAGGGACCACTGAAGCTTTCTTT
CDR3aa: CASSATGTTEAFF
abundance: once
j_gene: TRBJ1-1
d_gene: TRBD1
v_gene: TRBV9

CDR3nt: TGTGCCAGCAGTTTGATGCCACTAGCGATAGAGCAGTTCTTC
CDR3aa: CASSLMPLAIEQFF
abundance: -
j_gene: TRBJ2-1
d_gene: TRBD2
v_gene: TRBV27

CDR3nt: TGTGCCAGCAGTCTTGCCCATGAGCAGTTCTTC
CDR3aa: CASSLAHEQFF
abundance: -
j_gene: TRBJ2-1
d_gene: -
v_gene: TRBV6-2/TRBV6-3

CDR3nt: TGTGCCATCAGTGGGGGACTAGCGGGAGAAAAGTACAATGAGCAGTTCTTC
CDR3aa: CAISGGLAGEKYNEQFF
abundance: -
j_gene: TRBJ2-1
d_gene: TRBD2
v_gene: TRBV10-3

CDR3nt: TGTGCCACCAGTGACGAACAGAGGGACACCGGGGAGCTGTTTTTT
CDR3aa: CATSDEQRDTGELFF
abundance: many
j_gene: TRBJ2-2
d_gene: -
v_gene: TRBV24-1

CDR3nt: TGTGCCAGCACCTTAAGCGGATCCGGGGAGCTGTTTTTT
CDR3aa: CASTLSGSGELFF
abundance: -
j_gene: TRBJ2-2
d_gene: -
v_gene: TRBV27

CDR3nt: TGTGCCAGCAAGTATCTGAGCATCTACGCCGAAGCTTTCTTT
CDR3aa: CASKYLSIYAEAFF
abundance: -
j_gene: TRBJ1-1
d_gene: -
v_gene: TRBV27

CDR3nt: TGTGCCAGCAGCGTAGCCGGGGGGCAAGAGACCCAGTACTTC
CDR3aa: CASSVAGGQETQYF
abundance: once
j_gene: TRBJ2-5
d_gene: TRBD2
v_gene: TRBV9

CDR3nt: TGTGCCAGCAGGGACGGGAGCTCCTATAATTCACCCCTCCACTTT
CDR3aa: CASRDGSSYNSPLHF
abundance: -
j_gene: TRBJ1-6
d_gene: -
v_gene: TRBV6-5

CDR3nt: TGCGCCAGCAGCCAAGTGCGCGGCAAATCCCCACCGTGTTATAATTCACCCCTCCACTTT
CDR3aa: CASSQVRGKSPPCYNSPLHF
abundance: -
j_gene: TRBJ1-6
d_gene: -
v_gene: TRBV4-3

CDR3nt: TGCGCCAGCAGCTTTCTACAGGGGGCCCGTAACACTGAAGCTTTCTTT
CDR3aa: CASSFLQGARNTEAFF
abundance: -
j_gene: TRBJ1-1
d_gene: TRBD1
v_gene: TRBV5-1

CDR3nt: TGTGCCAGCAGCCAAGTGGGCCATGGGACTAGCGGTGGTGAGACCCAGTACTTC
CDR3aa: CASSQVGHGTSGGETQYF
abundance: -
j_gene: TRBJ2-5
d_gene: TRBD2
v_gene: TRBV4-2

CDR3nt: TGTGCCAGCGCGTACAGTTGGAACTACGAGCAGTACTTC
CDR3aa: CASAYSWNYEQYF
abundance: few
j_gene: TRBJ2-7
d_gene: -
v_gene: TRBV2

CDR3nt: TGTGCCAGCAGCCTAGAGACTAGCGGGGAGACCCAGTACTTC
CDR3aa: CASSLETSGETQYF
abundance: -
j_gene: TRBJ2-5
d_gene: TRBD2
v_gene: TRBV5-4

CDR3nt: TGTGCCAGCAGCTCAGGGACACTCCAAGAGACCCAGTACTTC
CDR3aa: CASSSGTLQETQYF
abundance: -
j_gene: TRBJ2-5
d_gene: -
v_gene: TRBV5-6

CDR3nt: TGTGCCGGACGAAGGGGTGATACCCTGGGGGGTGAGCAGTTCTTC
CDR3aa: CAGRRGDTLGGEQFF
abundance: -
j_gene: TRBJ2-1
d_gene: -
v_gene: TRBV9

CDR3nt: TGTGCCAGCAGACAGGGGTACAATCAGCCCCAGCATTTT
CDR3aa: CASRQGYNQPQHF
abundance: -
j_gene: TRBJ1-5
d_gene: TRBD1
v_gene: TRBV6-6

CDR3nt: TGTGCCAGCTCACCGCTGGCAGGAGGTGGTAATTCACCCCTCCACTTT
CDR3aa: CASSPLAGGGNSPLHF
abundance: -
j_gene: TRBJ1-6
d_gene: -
v_gene: TRBV18

CDR3nt: TGTGCCAGCTCGGCCAGGCCTACCGAATCTGGAAACACCATATATTTT
CDR3aa: CASSARPTESGNTIYF
abundance: -
j_gene: TRBJ1-3
d_gene: -
v_gene: TRBV2

CDR3nt: TGTGCCAGCAGCCCCAGGACGGCTGGCGAGCAGTACTTC
CDR3aa: CASSPRTAGEQYF
abundance: -
j_gene: TRBJ2-7
d_gene: -
v_gene: TRBV9

CDR3nt: TGTGCCAGCAGTCCCACGCTCGGGCCGGCCACTGAAGCTTTCTTT
CDR3aa: CASSPTLGPATEAFF
abundance: -
j_gene: TRBJ1-1
d_gene: -
v_gene: TRBV28

CDR3nt: TGCAGCGTTGAGGAAAGTAGCGGATTTTGGGGTGAGCGGTTCTTC
CDR3aa: CSVEESSGFWGERFF
abundance: -
j_gene: TRBJ2-1
d_gene: -
v_gene: TRBV29-1

CDR3nt: TGTGCCAGCAGCTTAGGACTAGCGGGGGCGGAGACCCAGTACTTC
CDR3aa: CASSLGLAGAETQYF
abundance: -
j_gene: TRBJ2-5
d_gene: TRBD2
v_gene: TRBV5-4

CDR3nt: TGTGCCTGGAGGGACAGGGGGACTGGAAACACCATATATTTT
CDR3aa: CAWRDRGTGNTIYF
abundance: -
j_gene: TRBJ1-3
d_gene: TRBD1
v_gene: TRBV30